Below, 17 T cell receptor beta chains from the same sample are listed, as sequenced in a study of T cell repertoires in cytomegalovirus infection. Each CDR3 protein gets one entry after TCRdb re-called the reads with MiXCR. The table records about 740,000 distinct CDR3 sequences, approximately 40% of them present only once. Source material: PBMCs. These receptors all come from a human donor in good health (CMV status not recorded). Some clones in this sample may be carry-over from other donors' samples.

This clonotype has just a few counts. V and J are TRBV19 and TRBJ2-5; 7 positions match TRBD1. This CDR3 has 15 amino acids. Trimming at V came to 7 bases and at J to 1 base, leaving 9 bases not matched to a gene. The germline V gene has CDR1 LNHDA and CDR2 SQIVND (reference sequence). Here the CDR3 reads CASKMTGSPQETQYF. The CDR3 DNA reads TGTGCCAGTAAAATGACAGGGAGTCCCCAAGAGACCCAGTACTTC.

This clonotype was seen a few times. The chain carries TRBV7-8 and TRBJ2-1; the D gene could be TRBD1 or TRBD2 (6 bases each). The CDR3 has 14 amino acids. Deletions cut 3 bases from V and 7 bases from J, with 13 bases between. In germline, CDR1 is SGHVS, CDR2 FQNEAQ. CDR3 region: CASSLARGGNEQFF. For the CDR3, the DNA is TGTGCCAGCAGCTTGGCCAGGGGAGGAAATGAGCAGTTCTTC.

This clonotype showed up just a few times. J is TRBJ2-3 and V is TRBV24-1; no firm D call. The CDR3 is 16 residues long. The germline V and J ends were trimmed by 3 bases and 2 bases, with 14 bases remaining between them. Germline V gives CDR1 KGHDR, CDR2 SFDVKD. The CDR3 protein is CATSDPQAGSTDTQYF. The CDR3 nucleotides are TGTGCCACCAGTGATCCGCAGGCAGGTTCCACAGATACGCAGTATTTT.

This clonotype occurred a few times. This chain connects TRBV28 to TRBJ2-7; 8 positions match TRBD1. This CDR3 has 16 residues. V lost 3 bases and J lost 7; bases outside the gene matches: 14. From germline, CDR1 is MDHEN and CDR2 SYDVKM. The DNA of the CDR3 is TGTGCCAGCAGTTTCGCCGACAGGGGTAACTACGGAGAGCAGTACTTC. This gives the protein CASSFADRGNYGEQYF.

This clonotype was counted only a few times. The rearrangement links TRBV11-2 to TRBJ2-1; 7 bases agree with TRBD2. The CDR3 length is 21 residues. Unmatched junction bases numbered 22, after V lost 5 bases and J lost 0 bases. CDR1 is SGHAT, CDR2 FQNNGV, per germline. The CDR3 nucleotides read TGTGCCAGCAGCCCCCGCCCCTCTGGACTAGTAGCGGACCCCTCCTACAATGAGCAGTTCTTC. This translates into CASSPRPSGLVADPSYNEQFF.

This clonotype was seen more than once but under ten times. This chain connects TRBV19 to TRBJ2-1; D not certain. V was clipped by 3 bases and J by 8 bases, with 14 bases between them. The CDR3 covers 14 residues. Germline V gene lookup returns CDR1 LNHDA and CDR2 SQIVND (reference sequence). DNA for the CDR3: TGTGCCAGTAGTATCGGCTCCCGATCCGATGAGCAGTTCTTC. Its protein is CASSIGSRSDEQFF.

Many counts were recorded for this clonotype. Written as DNA, the CDR3 is TGTGCCAGCAGCTTAGGTGGACAAGCTAACTATGGCTACACCTTC. This gives the protein CASSLGGQANYGYTF. The chain recombines TRBV7-2 with TRBJ1-2; perhaps TRBD1 as D (5 bases). Per germline, CDR1 SGHTA and CDR2 FQGNSA. The CDR3 contains 15 residues. Trimming pared 1 base from V and 0 bases from J, leaving 9 bases between.

The chain couples TRBV7-9 to TRBJ2-4; a weak D match, TRBD1 (6 bases). The CDR3 consists of 13 residues. CDR1 and CDR2 from the germline V gene are SEHNR and FQNEAQ (reference sequence). The V end was cut by 3 bases, the J end by 8 bases, with 11 bases between. CDR3: CASSFAQGDIQYF. The CDR3 DNA reads as TGTGCCAGCAGCTTTGCACAGGGTGACATTCAGTACTTC. The full variable domain, with the rest looked up from reference TRBV7-9 and TRBJ2-4, is DTGVSQNPRHKITKRGQNVTFRCDPISEHNRLYWYRQTLGQGPEFLTYFQNEAQLEKSRLLSDRFSAERPKGSFSTLEIQRTEQGDSAMYLCASSFAQGDIQYFGAGTRLSVL.

This clonotype showed up just a few times. The chain employs TRBV6-6 and TRBJ1-6; D call uncertain. This CDR3 has 17 residues. V lost 7 bases and J 7 bases, leaving 23 bases between the germline ends. The germline V gene has CDR1 MNHNY and CDR2 SVGAGI (reference sequence). The CDR3 bases are TGTGCCAGCATTGAACAACGTAGGAACACGGGGAATTCACCCCTCCACTTT. This gives the protein CASIEQRRNTGNSPLHF.

The chain employs TRBV4-2 and TRBJ1-5; D is uncertain. V lost 0 bases, J lost 4 bases, and 7 bases lay in between. The germline gives CDR1 LGHNA, CDR2 YNFKEQ. There are 14 residues in the CDR3. The CDR3 is CASSQEQVNQPQHF. CDR3 coding DNA: TGTGCCAGCAGCCAAGAGCAGGTGAATCAGCCCCAGCATTTT.

The V call is TRBV19, the J call TRBJ1-5; D is ambiguous. Germline V lookup: CDR1 LNHDA, CDR2 SQIVND (reference sequence). The V and J ends lost 3 bases and 8 bases respectively, with 17 bases between them. This CDR3 has 15 residues. The CDR3 spells CASSMQRPVAEPQHF. The CDR3 coding sequence is TGTGCCAGTAGTATGCAGAGGCCCGTAGCAGAGCCCCAGCATTTT.

This clonotype occurred a few times. This chain joins TRBV7-9 and TRBJ2-5; 11 nucleotides match TRBD1. The V gene end was trimmed by 5 bases and the J gene end by 2 bases; junction bases not matched to a gene: 4. This CDR3 has 15 residues. The germline V gene has CDR1 SEHNR and CDR2 FQNEAQ (reference sequence). The CDR3 region has the DNA TGTGCCAGCAGCGTTGGGACAGGGGGGCAAGAGACCCAGTACTTC. It encodes CASSVGTGGQETQYF.

In its sample, this clonotype was seen many times. The chain combines TRBV19 with TRBJ2-7, with 7 nucleotides matching TRBD2. The junction had 5 bases not matched to a gene; V was cut back by 4 bases and J by 2 bases. Germline CDR1 and CDR2: LNHDA and SQIVND (reference sequence). The CDR3 contains 14 residues. CDR3 sequence reads: CASSRDYTTYEQYF. The CDR3 region has the DNA TGTGCCAGTAGTAGGGACTACACAACCTACGAGCAGTACTTC.

This sequence joins TRBV11-1 and TRBJ2-1; D is unresolved. The CDR3 sequence is 13 residues long. Per germline, CDR1 SGHAT and CDR2 FQDESV (reference sequence). Trimming took off 5 bases at V and 7 bases at J, with 12 bases between the two ends. This CDR3 is CASSHVSVNEQFF. The CDR3 region has the DNA TGTGCCAGCAGCCACGTTTCAGTTAATGAGCAGTTCTTC.

This clonotype was detected only a few times. The gene calls are TRBV28 and TRBJ1-2, with a weak D call TRBD1 (5 bases). V was cut by 3 bases and J by 4 bases, with 15 bases left in between. CDR1 is MDHEN and CDR2 is SYDVKM in the germline V gene. The CDR3 runs 15 residues. CDR3 sequence (DNA): TGTGCCAGCAGTTTCCCCGTGGGGGTACTCTATGGCTACACCTTC. Residues: CASSFPVGVLYGYTF.

In DNA form, the CDR3 reads TGTGCCAGCAGTTTATTTAGACCGCAGCTGAACACTGAAGCTTTCTTT. Its translation is CASSLFRPQLNTEAFF. V gene TRBV27 combines with J gene TRBJ1-1; no clear D gene. From germline, CDR1 is MNHEY and CDR2 SMNVEV (reference sequence). This CDR3 is built from 16 residues. V lost 1 base, J lost 0 bases, and 12 bases lay in between.

This chain connects TRBV11-1 to TRBJ1-2, with a possible D match to TRBD1 (6 bases). The CDR3 is made up of 18 amino acids. The V end was cut by 5 bases, the J end by 6 bases, with 28 bases between. Germline-derived CDR1 and CDR2 are SGHAT and FQDESV (reference sequence). For the CDR3, the DNA is TGTGCCAGCAGCCCGGGCGACCGGGACAACCAAATCGGTCATGGCTACACCTTC. Protein: CASSPGDRDNQIGHGYTF.